Following are 23 T cell receptor beta chains from one sample sequenced in a study of blood T cell repertoires in COVID-19. The repertoire was sequenced with immunoSEQ multiplex PCR; TCRdb's copy has only in-frame clones and lacks some. The sample carries some 220,000 clones, 80% to 90% recorded once. Sequences were obtained from peripheral blood. The receptor source for this set is a woman in her sixties or seventies who had recovered from COVID-19.

This chain uses TRBV5-8 with TRBJ1-5, with TRBD1 as a possible D gene (5 bases). Between the trimmed V and J ends, which lost 3 bases and 0 bases, there was a span of 10 bases. The germline V gene encodes CDR1 SGHTS and CDR2 YDEGEE. The CDR3 extends over 15 amino acids. The CDR3 region is CASSSQGYSNQPQHF. Written as DNA, the CDR3 is TGTGCCAGCAGCTCCCAGGGTTATAGCAATCAGCCCCAGCATTTT. Based on the CDR3 plus reference TRBV5-8 and TRBJ1-5, the full variable domain is EAGVTQSPTHLIKTRGQQATLRCSPISGHTSVYWYQQALGLGLQFLLWYDEGEERNRGNFPPRFSGRQFPNYSSELNVNALELEDSALYLCASSSQGYSNQPQHFGDGTRLSIL.

The rearrangement joins TRBV4-1 to TRBJ2-2; 8 positions agree with TRBD2. Germline lookup yields CDR1 MGHRA and CDR2 YSYEKL. The CDR3 totals 16 residues. J was trimmed by 7 bases and V by 1 base; bases with no gene match: 8. This CDR3 reads CASSQVTGGPFGELFF. The CDR3 coding sequence is TGCGCCAGCAGCCAAGTAACGGGGGGGCCTTTCGGGGAGCTGTTTTTT.

This chain connects TRBV5-6 to TRBJ2-1; D remains unclear. The CDR3 spans 12 residues. Germline values: CDR1 SGHDT, CDR2 YYEEEE. The V end lost 3 bases, the J end lost 3 bases, and 4 bases lay between the germline ends. The CDR3 nucleotides are TGTGCCAGCAGCTACGGCTACAATGAGCAGTTCTTC. It encodes CASSYGYNEQFF.

This clone was recorded a few times. The J gene is TRBJ2-2, the V gene TRBV19; 11 positions agree with TRBD2. CDR3 size: 15 residues. Germline V gene lookup returns CDR1 LNHDA and CDR2 SQIVND (reference sequence). V lost 6 bases and J lost 8; bases outside the gene matches: 8. The DNA of the CDR3 is TGTGCCAGTAGGTCCCTAGCGGGGGGATCTGGGGAGCTGTTTTTT. Protein product: CASRSLAGGSGELFF.

This chain links TRBV7-2 with TRBJ2-3; 15 bases match TRBD2. The CDR3 covers 18 residues. Germline lookup yields CDR1 SGHTA and CDR2 FQGNSA. The ends lost 3 bases at V and 2 bases at J; junction bases unmatched: 6. The CDR3 DNA is TGTGCCAGCAGCTTGCTGGGACTAGCGGGGGGCCCCACAGATACGCAGTATTTT. Protein sequence: CASSLLGLAGGPTDTQYF.

The rearrangement joins TRBV30 to TRBJ1-6, with D possibly being TRBD1 (6 bases). Germline V gives CDR1 GTSNPN, CDR2 SVGIG (reference sequence). Trimming stripped 2 bases from V and 9 bases from J, with 20 bases between. This CDR3 region has 16 residues. CDR3: CAWSSWQGLGGSPLHF. For the CDR3, the DNA is TGTGCCTGGAGTTCTTGGCAGGGCCTAGGGGGTTCACCCCTCCACTTT.

This sequence joins TRBV6-5 and TRBJ1-5; no definite D call. Germline values: CDR1 MNHEY, CDR2 SVGAGI. Trimming removed 7 bases at V and 10 bases at J, with 17 bases between. This CDR3 is built from 13 residues. The CDR3 loop reads CASTLPAPGPQHF. The CDR3 bases are TGTGCCAGCACTCTACCAGCCCCGGGACCCCAGCATTTT.

V usage is TRBV7-2 and J usage is TRBJ1-4; unclear D gene. Per germline, CDR1 SGHTA and CDR2 FQGNSA. This CDR3 spans 13 amino acids. Trimming shortened V by 2 bases and J by 8 bases, and 9 bases separated the two germline ends. The CDR3, as DNA: TGTGCCAGCAGCTTACAGGCAACAGAAAAACTGTTTTTT. Its translation: CASSLQATEKLFF.

This rearrangement joins TRBV2 to TRBJ1-2, with a possible D match to TRBD1 (5 bases). The ends were cut back, 6 bases at V and 3 bases at J, with 14 bases in the middle. This CDR3 is built from 14 residues. Germline CDR1 SNHLY, CDR2 FYNNEI. This CDR3 is CASRGLTFDYGYTF. The CDR3 DNA follows: TGTGCCAGCAGGGGGCTGACGTTCGACTATGGCTACACCTTC.

The chain has TRBV27 and TRBJ1-5, with TRBD1 as a possible D gene (5 bases). Germline V lookup: CDR1 MNHEY, CDR2 SMNVEV (reference sequence). V was pared by 5 bases and J by 0 bases, with 11 bases between. The CDR3 has 15 residues. The CDR3 DNA follows: TGTGCCAGCAGTCAACGGACATATAGCAATCAGCCCCAGCATTTT. This sequence encodes CASSQRTYSNQPQHF.

J is TRBJ2-5 and V is TRBV7-3; 9 positions match TRBD2. With V trimmed by 1 base and J by 5 bases, 8 bases remained unmatched. The CDR3 is 16 residues long. Germline assignment: CDR1 SGHTA and CDR2 FQGTGA. DNA for the CDR3: TGTGCCAGCAGCTTAAGGCCTAGCGGGGCGCGGGAGACCCAGTACTTC. Translation: CASSLRPSGARETQYF.

This clone was detected only once. V usage is TRBV12-5 and J usage is TRBJ2-1, with 13 bases identical to TRBD2. The V gene end was trimmed by 7 bases and the J gene end by 8 bases; junction bases not matched to a gene: 8. Germline lookup yields CDR1 LGHNT and CDR2 FRNRAP. The CDR3 runs 15 residues. The DNA for the CDR3 is TGTGCTAGTGAAACTAGCGGGGGGGCCAGGGATGAGCAGTTCTTC. This codes for CASETSGGARDEQFF.

This chain connects TRBV5-1 to TRBJ1-1, with D perhaps matching TRBD1 (5 bases). Trimming took 5 bases from V and 3 from J, leaving 14 bases between them. The CDR3 is made up of 14 amino acids. Germline loops: CDR1 SGHRS, CDR2 YFSETQ. The CDR3 region is CASSTPGLHTEAFF. The CDR3 region has the DNA TGCGCCAGCAGTACACCGGGACTACACACTGAAGCTTTCTTT.

The chain employs TRBV6-6 and TRBJ1-2; 7 positions match TRBD1. The CDR3 sequence is 16 residues long. V lost 5 bases, J lost 7 bases, and 16 bases stayed unmatched. CDR1 MNHNY and CDR2 SVGAGI come from the germline V gene (reference sequence). This CDR3 is CASSRQGPPVSSGYTF. The DNA of the CDR3 is TGTGCCAGCAGTCGACAGGGCCCCCCCGTGTCTAGTGGCTACACCTTC.

In its sample, this clone was seen once. The CDR3 is CAISTRDSNSPLHF. CDR3 DNA: TGTGCCATCAGTACCCGGGACAGCAATTCACCCCTCCACTTT. V usage is TRBV10-3 and J usage is TRBJ1-6; 7 bases map to TRBD1. Germline CDR1 is ENHRY and CDR2 is SYGVKD. The ends lost 5 bases at V and 7 bases at J; junction bases unmatched: 5. This CDR3 has 14 residues.

V is TRBV30 and J is TRBJ1-2, with TRBD1 matching over 7 bases. The V and J ends lost 1 base and 5 bases, in that order; junction bases with no gene match: 10. Per the germline V gene, CDR1 is GTSNPN and CDR2 is SVGIG (reference sequence). CDR3 length: 15 amino acids. This CDR3 is CAWSGLRQGPYGYTF. The CDR3 DNA reads as TGTGCCTGGAGTGGGCTAAGACAGGGACCTTATGGCTACACCTTC.

V gene TRBV3-1 (or the pseudogene TRBV3-2) combines with J gene TRBJ2-7; 7 positions match TRBD1. The V gene's germline CDR1 is LGHDT and CDR2 YNNKEL (reference sequence). CDR3 length equals 13 residues. The ends lost 5 bases at V and 13 bases at J; junction bases unmatched: 14. CDR3 sequence reads: CASSTQPTGKIYF. DNA of the CDR3: TGTGCCAGCAGCACCCAGCCGACAGGGAAAATATACTTC.

The V and J genes are TRBV20-1 and TRBJ2-7; tentative D call: TRBD1 (7 bases). Trimming left V 3 bases short and J 1 base short, with 13 bases between. CDR1 is DFQATT and CDR2 is SNEGSKA in the germline V gene (reference sequence). There are 14 residues in the CDR3. DNA for the CDR3: TGCAGTGCTAGTCAGGGGGGCTGGTCCTACGAGCAGTACTTC. Amino acid sequence: CSASQGGWSYEQYF.

Only a few counts were recorded for this clone. This chain connects TRBV2 to TRBJ2-7; tentative D call: TRBD1 (5 bases). V dropped 8 bases and J dropped 6 bases, with 23 bases sitting between them. The CDR3 contains 15 residues. CDR1 SNHLY and CDR2 FYNNEI come from the germline V gene. The CDR3 region is CASVPRTRSVGEQYF. The CDR3 DNA reads as TGTGCCAGCGTACCCCGGACACGGAGCGTCGGCGAGCAGTACTTC. The full variable domain, in which reference TRBV2 and TRBJ2-7 provide the parts outside the CDR3, is EPEVTQTPSHQVTQMGQEVILRCVPISNHLYFYWYRQILGQKVEFLVSFYNNEISEKSEIFDDQFSVERPDGSNFTLKIRSTKLEDSAMYFCASVPRTRSVGEQYFGPGTRLTVT.

The genes are TRBV4-3 and TRBJ2-7; tentative D call: TRBD2 (7 bases). Trimming stripped 5 bases from V and 4 bases from J, with 18 bases between. CDR1 and CDR2 from the germline V gene are LGHNA and YSLEER. The CDR3 consists of 15 residues. The DNA of the CDR3 is TGCGCCAGCAGCTTACAGGGCGGGGGAGGGTACGAGCAGTACTTC. Protein sequence: CASSLQGGGGYEQYF.

This chain connects TRBV2 to TRBJ1-4, with 8 positions matching TRBD1. Germline CDR1 is SNHLY and CDR2 is FYNNEI. CDR3 length: 13 amino acids. V shed 10 bases, J shed 8 bases, and the junction held 9 bases outside the gene matches. CDR3 residues: CANSGQGTEKLFF. In DNA form, the CDR3 reads TGTGCCAACAGCGGACAGGGTACCGAAAAACTGTTTTTT.

This clone was detected a few times. The chain's CDR3 is CASLSRNTEAFF. As DNA, the CDR3 is TGTGCCAGCCTGTCCAGGAACACTGAAGCTTTCTTT. The chain carries TRBV7-9 and TRBJ1-1; D uncertain. CDR1 and CDR2 (germline): SEHNR, FQNEAQ (reference sequence). The CDR3 is 12 residues long. V lost 8 bases, J lost 1 base, and 8 bases lay in between.

This clone is judged medium-sized. The rearrangement links TRBV4-2 to TRBJ1-5, with 9 bases identical to TRBD1. CDR1 and CDR2 from the germline V gene are LGHNA and YNFKEQ. V lost 0 bases to trimming and J lost 4 bases; unmatched junction nucleotides: 1. This CDR3 is 15 amino acids long. In DNA form, the CDR3 reads TGTGCCAGCAGCCAAGATGGGACAGGGAATCAGCCCCAGCATTTT. It specifies CASSQDGTGNQPQHF.